What follows are 27 T cell receptor beta chains derived from one specimen sequenced in a study of memory CD4+ T cells and cytomegalovirus serostatus. The sort gate was single viable CD3+CD4+CD8-CD45RO+ cells for memory CD4+ T cells. TCRdb's table, derived via immunoSEQ multiplex PCR, lists solely in-frame clones and lacks some. There are 85,000 to 100,000 clones in the sample; 80% occur only once, and around 3.6% lies in the top ten. Sequencing was carried out using memory CD4+ T cells from blood. The receptors originated from an adult in good health and CMV-seropositive.

This chain links TRBV5-4 with TRBJ2-1; D might be TRBD2 (7 bases). From germline, CDR1 is SGHNT and CDR2 YYREEE (reference sequence). The germline V and J ends were trimmed by 4 bases and 9 bases, with 14 bases remaining between them. CDR3 length: 13 residues. The CDR3 DNA sequence: TGTGCCAGCAGCCGAACAGGGAGGGCTGAGCAGTTCTTC. Translation: CASSRTGRAEQFF.

This chain joins TRBV18 and TRBJ2-3; D uncertain. CDR1 and CDR2 from the germline V gene are KGHSH and LQKENI. The CDR3 length is 16 residues. Trimming stripped 1 base from V and 0 bases from J, with 11 bases between. CDR3 residues: CASSPLTTFSTDTQYF. Here the CDR3 DNA reads TGTGCCAGCTCACCACTAACAACGTTTAGCACAGATACGCAGTATTTT.

The chain recombines TRBV7-2 with TRBJ2-5; D is unresolved. V was clipped by 4 bases and J by 5 bases, with 8 bases between them. The germline gives CDR1 SGHTA, CDR2 FQGNSA. The CDR3 is 12 residues long. This CDR3 reads CASSSPLETQYF. CDR3 DNA: TGTGCCAGCAGCTCGCCCTTGGAGACCCAGTACTTC.

This clone was counted once. This chain uses TRBV5-4 with TRBJ2-1; 12 nucleotides agree with TRBD2. V trimming: 5 bases; J trimming: 15 bases; junction bases outside the gene matches: 9. There are 13 residues in the CDR3. Germline CDR1 is SGHNT and CDR2 is YYREEE (reference sequence). CDR3 in DNA: TGTGCCAGCAGGCCTAGCGGGAGGGCCTCCTCGTTCTTC. Its protein product is CASRPSGRASSFF. Together with reference TRBV5-4 and TRBJ2-1, the CDR3 gives the full variable domain: ETGVTQSPTHLIKTRGQQVTLRCSSQSGHNTVSWYQQALGQGPQFIFQYYREEENGRGNFPPRFSGLQFPNYSSELNVNALELDDSALYLCASRPSGRASSFFGPGTRLTVL.

This CDR3 reads CASSGGRWGSQPQHF. The CDR3 DNA reads as TGTGCCAGCAGCGGGGGGAGATGGGGTAGTCAGCCCCAGCATTTT. The chain is built from TRBV7-8 and TRBJ1-5; the D gene is possibly TRBD1 (5 bases). Deletions cut 5 bases from V and 6 bases from J, with 17 bases between. The CDR3 extends over 15 amino acids. CDR1 and CDR2 (germline): SGHVS, FQNEAQ.

The chain recombines TRBV29-1 with TRBJ2-5, with D unresolved. Deletions cut 6 bases from V and 5 bases from J, with 10 bases between. There are 11 residues in the CDR3. Germline values: CDR1 SQVTM, CDR2 ANQGSEA. The CDR3 nucleotides read TGCAGCGTGTCAGGATGGGAGACCCAGTACTTC. Translating gives CSVSGWETQYF.

V and J are TRBV5-5 and TRBJ2-7, with D possibly matching TRBD1 (6 bases). CDR1 SGHKS and CDR2 YYEKEE come from the germline V gene (reference sequence). V lost 3 bases and J 4 bases, leaving 26 bases between the germline ends. The CDR3 has 18 residues. CDR3 protein: CASSSHPQGPPPGYEQYF. DNA of the CDR3: TGTGCCAGCAGCTCCCATCCCCAGGGGCCTCCACCCGGGTACGAGCAGTACTTC.

The rearrangement uses TRBV2 and TRBJ1-3, with 7 bases fitting TRBD1. The CDR3 extends over 14 amino acids. Germline CDR1 reads SNHLY; CDR2 reads FYNNEI. J was trimmed by 4 bases and V by 7 bases; bases with no gene match: 7. The CDR3 region is CASKPRGYGNTIYF. The CDR3 DNA reads as TGTGCCAGCAAACCCAGGGGGTACGGAAACACCATATATTTT.

The rearrangement uses TRBV4-3 and TRBJ2-5; D may be TRBD1 or TRBD2 (6 bases each). V gave up 0 bases and J gave up 10 bases, with 18 bases separating them. This CDR3 contains 15 residues. Germline CDR1 LGHNA, CDR2 YSLEER. The CDR3 protein is CASSQEGNKGGIQYF. CDR3 bases: TGCGCCAGCAGCCAAGAAGGAAACAAAGGGGGGATCCAGTACTTC.

This chain joins TRBV5-1 and TRBJ1-5; D perhaps matches TRBD1 (6 bases). Germline CDR1 and CDR2: SGHRS and YFSETQ. The CDR3 contains 14 residues. Trimming left V 0 bases short and J 5 bases short, with 9 bases between. The CDR3 spells CASSLGSGDQPQHF. DNA for the CDR3: TGCGCCAGCAGCTTGGGCTCAGGGGATCAGCCCCAGCATTTT.

This rearrangement joins TRBV5-1 to TRBJ2-3; 8 nucleotides line up with TRBD1. V was clipped by 0 bases and J by 0 bases; unmatched bases: 6. Germline V gene lookup returns CDR1 SGHRS and CDR2 YFSETQ. This CDR3 comprises 17 residues. The CDR3 loop is CASSLADRTGSTDTQYF. The DNA for the CDR3 is TGCGCCAGCAGCTTGGCCGACAGGACAGGGAGCACAGATACGCAGTATTTT. The entire variable domain, with the rest obtained from reference TRBV5-1 and TRBJ2-3, is as follows: KAGVTQTPRYLIKTRGQQVTLSCSPISGHRSVSWYQQTPGQGLQFLFEYFSETQRNKGNFPGRFSGRQFSNSRSEMNVSTLELGDSALYLCASSLADRTGSTDTQYFGPGTRLTVL.

This clone has more than one count but fewer than ten. Other DNA sequences in the same sample also yield this CDR3. This chain uses TRBV7-3 with TRBJ2-5; 7 bases align to TRBD2. V gave up 5 bases and J gave up 2 bases; unmatched junction bases: 2. CDR3 size: 13 residues. Germline assignment: CDR1 SGHTA and CDR2 FQGTGA. CDR3 residues: CASSLGGQETQYF. The CDR3 DNA sequence: TGTGCCAGCAGCCTGGGAGGGCAAGAGACCCAGTACTTC.

This clone is a singleton in its sample. The CDR3 sequence: CASSVRGQGRYEQYF. CDR3 nucleotide sequence: TGTGCCAGCAGTGTACGGGGACAGGGCCGCTACGAGCAGTACTTC. V and J are TRBV6-1 and TRBJ2-7; 9 bases map to TRBD1. The CDR3 has 15 residues. The V gene end was trimmed by 4 bases and the J gene end by 3 bases; junction bases not matched to a gene: 7. Germline CDR1 and CDR2: MNHNS and SASEGT.

The rearrangement joins TRBV7-9 to TRBJ1-2, with 8 bases identical to TRBD1. The V and J ends lost 2 bases and 10 bases, in that order; junction bases with no gene match: 3. The germline V gene has CDR1 SEHNR and CDR2 FQNEAQ (reference sequence). The CDR3 has 12 residues. The CDR3 sequence: CASSLSQGVYTF. Here the CDR3 DNA reads TGTGCCAGCAGCTTATCACAGGGGGTCTACACCTTC.

This rearrangement joins TRBV5-1 to TRBJ1-1; TRBD1 aligns across 9 bases. This CDR3 comprises 14 residues. J gave up 10 bases and V 3 bases, and 10 bases lay outside the gene matches. CDR1 and CDR2 from the germline V gene are SGHRS and YFSETQ. Written as DNA, the CDR3 is TGCGCCAGCAGCTCCGGACCGGGACAGGGTCGAGCTTTCTTT. Protein product: CASSSGPGQGRAFF.

The chain combines TRBV12-5 with TRBJ1-2, with a tentative D call TRBD1 (5 bases). This CDR3 region has 16 residues. Germline CDR1 and CDR2: LGHNT and FRNRAP. V was pared by 0 bases and J by 3 bases, with 14 bases between. The CDR3 region has the DNA TGTGCTAGTGGTTTGGTCCTTGGGGGGTCCGACTATGGCTACACCTTC. Amino acids: CASGLVLGGSDYGYTF.

Only a few counts were recorded for this clone. The genes are TRBV19 and TRBJ1-2, with a possible D match to TRBD1 (6 bases). Between the trimmed V and J ends, which lost 4 bases and 6 bases, there was a span of 24 bases. CDR3 length: 17 amino acids. The germline gives CDR1 LNHDA, CDR2 SQIVND (reference sequence). The CDR3 DNA is TGTGCCAGTAGTACCCGGGACAAAGACTTCTCGGTCGATGGCTACACCTTC. Amino acids: CASSTRDKDFSVDGYTF.

The chain uses TRBV18 and TRBJ2-4; 7 nucleotides agree with TRBD1. V lost 5 bases to trimming and J lost 0 bases; unmatched junction nucleotides: 7. There are 16 residues in the CDR3. CDR1 is KGHSH and CDR2 is LQKENI in the germline V gene. The CDR3 sequence: CASSRTGQIAKNIQYF. CDR3 nucleotides: TGTGCCAGCTCAAGGACAGGACAGATAGCCAAAAACATTCAGTACTTC.

CDR3 DNA: TGTGCCAGCAGCTCCGGGCCGAATGGGGGTCAGCCCCAGCATTTT. This codes for CASSSGPNGGQPQHF. This sequence joins TRBV7-2 and TRBJ1-5, with D tentatively TRBD1 (5 bases). This CDR3 has 15 residues. Germline V gene sequence: CDR1 SGHTA, CDR2 FQGNSA. With 4 bases removed from V and 6 bases from J, the gap between germline ends came to 16 bases.

The chain is built from TRBV7-9 and TRBJ2-3, with D tentatively TRBD2 (6 bases). Between the trimmed V and J ends, which lost 2 bases and 5 bases, there was a span of 26 bases. Germline V gene lookup returns CDR1 SEHNR and CDR2 FQNEAQ (reference sequence). The CDR3 spans 19 residues. This CDR3 reads CASSLFVSLSLGEVDTQYF. CDR3 nucleotide sequence: TGTGCCAGCAGCTTATTCGTCTCCCTAAGTTTGGGGGAGGTAGATACGCAGTATTTT.

The rearrangement joins TRBV19 to TRBJ2-3; perhaps TRBD2 as D (6 bases). Germline-derived CDR1 and CDR2 are LNHDA and SQIVND (reference sequence). This CDR3 has 16 residues. The V end was cut by 3 bases, the J end by 0 bases, with 13 bases between. CDR3 sequence (DNA): TGTGCCAGTAGTATGCGCGGGGCAACTAGCACAGATACGCAGTATTTT. Translation gives CASSMRGATSTDTQYF.

The rearrangement links TRBV5-1 to TRBJ1-2; TRBD1 aligns across 7 bases. This CDR3 is 12 amino acids long. J lost 6 bases, V lost 5 bases, and 4 bases had no gene match. Germline values: CDR1 SGHRS, CDR2 YFSETQ. The CDR3 is CASRADRDGYTF. The CDR3 DNA sequence: TGCGCCAGCAGGGCCGACAGGGATGGCTACACCTTC.

This clone was found a few times. The gene calls are TRBV2 and TRBJ1-5; unclear D gene. The germline CDR1 and CDR2 sequences are SNHLY and FYNNEI. Trimming removed 7 bases from V and 4 bases from J, with 20 bases in between. The CDR3 contains 16 residues. The CDR3 coding sequence is TGTGCCAGCAAAAGATTACCGGGCTTTGGGAATCAGCCCCAGCATTTT. This gives the protein CASKRLPGFGNQPQHF.

The chain recombines TRBV19 with TRBJ2-1; possible D gene TRBD2, 5 bases. CDR1 is LNHDA, CDR2 SQIVND, per germline (reference sequence). This CDR3 comprises 13 residues. V lost 5 bases and J 6 bases, leaving 11 bases between the germline ends. The CDR3 reads CASSPRGGNEQFF. The CDR3 DNA reads TGTGCCAGTAGTCCCCGGGGTGGCAATGAGCAGTTCTTC. The complete variable domain, with remaining parts taken from reference TRBV19 and TRBJ2-1, reads DGGITQSPKYLFRKEGQNVTLSCEQNLNHDAMYWYRQDPGQGLRLIYYSQIVNDFQKGDIAEGYSVSREKKESFPLTVTSAQKNPTAFYLCASSPRGGNEQFFGPGTRLTVL.

This clone was seen a few times. The CDR3 here is CATSRGAGVTGANVLTF. CDR3 sequence (DNA): TGTGCCACCAGCAGGGGGGCGGGAGTTACTGGGGCCAACGTCCTGACTTTC. The genes are TRBV15 and TRBJ2-6, with D tentatively TRBD2 (7 bases). V lost 3 bases to trimming and J lost 2 bases, with 14 bases between them. There are 17 residues in the CDR3. Germline V lookup: CDR1 LNHNV, CDR2 YYDKDF (reference sequence).

The V and J genes are TRBV27 and TRBJ2-5, with 16 bases matching TRBD2. Germline V lookup: CDR1 MNHEY, CDR2 SMNVEV (reference sequence). CDR3 size: 20 residues. V gave up 5 bases and J gave up 5 bases; unmatched junction bases: 17. The CDR3 coding sequence is TGTGCCAGCAGTGGCACCACCGGGACTAGCGGGAGGGCGGGTGGTGAGACCCAGTACTTC. Residues: CASSGTTGTSGRAGGETQYF.

This chain uses TRBV7-9 with TRBJ2-7; D is undetermined. V was trimmed by 8 bases and J by 3 bases, leaving 8 bases between them. CDR1 SEHNR and CDR2 FQNEAQ come from the germline V gene (reference sequence). This CDR3 is built from 11 residues. For the CDR3, the DNA is TGTGCCAGCCGTGGGCTCTACGAGCAGTACTTC. Encoded protein: CASRGLYEQYF.